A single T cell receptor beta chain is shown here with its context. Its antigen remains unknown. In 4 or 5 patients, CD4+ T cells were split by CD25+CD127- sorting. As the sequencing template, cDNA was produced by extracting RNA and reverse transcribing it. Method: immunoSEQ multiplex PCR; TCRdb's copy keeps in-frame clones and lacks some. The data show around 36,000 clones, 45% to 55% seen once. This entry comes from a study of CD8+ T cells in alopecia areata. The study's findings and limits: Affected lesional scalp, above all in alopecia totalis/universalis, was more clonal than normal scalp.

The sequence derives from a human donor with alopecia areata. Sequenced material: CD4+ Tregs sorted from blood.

CDR3 sequence (DNA): TGTGCCAGCAGCTTAATGACATCCCCCTCATCTGGGGCCAACGTCCTGACTTTC. It specifies CASSLMTSPSSGANVLTF. V is TRBV7-3 and J is TRBJ2-6; D not certain. Germline values: CDR1 SGHTA, CDR2 FQGTGA. V lost 1 base and J 1 base, leaving 14 bases between the germline ends. The CDR3 is made up of 18 amino acids.